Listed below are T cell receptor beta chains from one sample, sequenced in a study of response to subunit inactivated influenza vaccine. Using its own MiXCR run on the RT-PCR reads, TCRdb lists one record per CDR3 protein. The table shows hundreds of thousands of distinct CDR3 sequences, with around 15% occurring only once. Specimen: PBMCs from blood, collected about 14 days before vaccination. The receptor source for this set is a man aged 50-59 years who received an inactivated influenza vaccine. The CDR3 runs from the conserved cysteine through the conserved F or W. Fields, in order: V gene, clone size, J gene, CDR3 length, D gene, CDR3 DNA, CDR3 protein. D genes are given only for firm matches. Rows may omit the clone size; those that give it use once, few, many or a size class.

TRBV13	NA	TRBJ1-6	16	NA	TGTGCCAGCAGTAAAACTACAGACAGTTCGTCCTCACCCCTCCACTTT	CASSKTTDSSSSPLHF
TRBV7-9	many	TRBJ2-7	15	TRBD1	TGTGCCAGCAGCCTCGGACAGGGGGCCCCCTACGAGCAGTACTTC	CASSLGQGAPYEQYF
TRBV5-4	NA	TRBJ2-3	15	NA	TGTGCCAGCAGCTTGGATCCGGGGGGCACAGATACGCAGTATTTT	CASSLDPGGTDTQYF
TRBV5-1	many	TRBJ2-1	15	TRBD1	TGCGCCAGCAGCTTTGTCGGGGACAGGGTGGATGAGCAGTTCTTC	CASSFVGDRVDEQFF
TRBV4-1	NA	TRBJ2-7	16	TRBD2	TGCGCCAGCAGCCATCCCACAACTAGCGCCGCCTACGAGCAGTACTTC	CASSHPTTSAAYEQYF
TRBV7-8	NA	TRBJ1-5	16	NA	TGTGCCAGCAGCTTAGAAGGCTGGGGAGGGGATGTGCCCCAGCATTTT	CASSLEGWGGDVPQHF
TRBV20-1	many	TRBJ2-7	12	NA	TGCAGTGCGGAGAAGGGGCGCTACGAGCAGTACTTC	CSAEKGRYEQYF
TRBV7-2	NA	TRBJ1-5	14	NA	TGTGCCAGCGCGAGGGAACATAGCAATCAGCCCCAGCATTTT	CASAREHSNQPQHF
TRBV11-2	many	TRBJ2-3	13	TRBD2	TGTGCCAGCAGCCCGGGACTAGCGGATACGCAGTATTTT	CASSPGLADTQYF
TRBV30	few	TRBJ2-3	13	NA	TGTGCCTGGAAAGAAGCGGTTTCGGATACGCAGTATTTT	CAWKEAVSDTQYF